The clone carrying this T cell receptor (beta chain) occurred many times. This record comes from a study of tumor-infiltrating lymphocytes in oesophageal squamous cell carcinoma. CDR1 GTSNPN and CDR2 SVGIG come from the germline V gene (reference sequence). Trimming shortened V by 8 bases and J by 4 bases, and 12 bases separated the two germline ends. This CDR3 comprises 11 residues. MiXCR was run by TCRdb on the PCR reads, yielding one entry per CDR3 protein. The sample includes about 10,000 distinct CDR3 sequences, 58% of them seen just once. J is TRBJ2-7 and V is TRBV30; D may be TRBD2 (5 bases). Sequencing input: esophageal tumor tissue. This receptor was taken from a female donor with esophageal squamous cell carcinoma. Here the CDR3 reads CAGAAAYEQYF. The DNA of the CDR3 is TGTGCCGGAGCGGCGGCGTACGAGCAGTACTTC. The whole variable domain, remainder taken from reference TRBV30 and TRBJ2-7, is SQTIHQWPATLVQPVGSPLSLECTVEGTSNPNLYWYRQAAGRGLQLLFYSVGIGQISSEVPQNLSASRPQDRQFILSSKKLLLSDSGFYLCAGAAAYEQYFGPGTRLTVT.